Presented here are 25 T cell receptor beta chains from one specimen sequenced in a study of cytomegalovirus exposure and HLA in healthy donors (dated by TCRdb to 2015 to 2018). Libraries were prepared through the immunoSEQ multiplex PCR assay. For the multiplex PCR, a mixture combining 60 forward primers for TCR Vbeta segments and 13 reverse primers for TCR Jbeta segments was used. TCRdb re-hosts the immuneACCESS table, in-frame sequences only. Its copies lack some clones; in the studies checked, an unresolved V gene accounts for under half of them, and the cause for the rest is not known. The sample records about 160,000 clones, roughly 80% of which are singletons. Together, the top ten hold about 4.5% of the sample. The sequencing sample was made of PBMCs. Every receptor here comes from a man aged 35-49 years in good health and CMV-seronegative.

The genes are TRBV7-3 and TRBJ2-5; 8 positions agree with TRBD2. Germline lookup yields CDR1 SGHTA and CDR2 FQGTGA. This CDR3 is built from 14 residues. Losses at the gene ends were 5 bases for V and 5 bases for J; bases not matched to a gene: 7. The CDR3 reads CASSPGGAVETQYF. Written as DNA, the CDR3 is TGTGCCAGCAGCCCCGGGGGGGCTGTGGAGACCCAGTACTTC.

The chain couples TRBV10-3 to TRBJ2-7; no clear D. With 0 bases removed from V and 6 bases from J, the gap between germline ends came to 9 bases. From germline, CDR1 is ENHRY and CDR2 SYGVKD. This CDR3 has 13 amino acids. The CDR3 bases are TGTGCCATCAGTGAGTCATCCGGGTTCGAGCAGTACTTC. Its protein product is CAISESSGFEQYF.

V usage is TRBV4-3 and J usage is TRBJ1-1; the D gene is possibly TRBD1 (6 bases). CDR3 size: 15 residues. In germline, CDR1 is LGHNA, CDR2 YSLEER. V lost 4 bases, J lost 1 base, and 13 bases lay in between. The CDR3 loop is CASSLTVQGNTEAFF. The DNA of the CDR3 is TGCGCCAGCAGCCTTACTGTACAGGGGAACACTGAAGCTTTCTTT.

This clone was found a few times. V and J are TRBV9 and TRBJ1-5; D call uncertain. Germline CDR1 is SGDLS and CDR2 is YYNGEE. The CDR3 runs to 16 residues. V was shortened by 5 bases and J by 2 bases, with 17 bases between the two germline ends. CDR3 DNA sequence: TGTGCCAGCAGTTTAGAGGCGGATACACGCAATCAGCCCCAGCATTTT. It codes for CASSLEADTRNQPQHF. Filled out from reference TRBV9 and TRBJ1-5, the complete variable domain reads DSGVTQTPKHLITATGQRVTLRCSPRSGDLSVYWYQQSLDQGLQFLIQYYNGEERAKGNILERFSAQQFPDLHSELNLSSLELGDSALYFCASSLEADTRNQPQHFGDGTRLSIL.

The genes are TRBV10-3 and TRBJ2-1, with D possibly TRBD1 on 5 matching bases. The CDR3 runs to 14 residues. The V gene's germline CDR1 is ENHRY and CDR2 SYGVKD. V was shortened by 7 bases and J by 4 bases, with 14 bases between the two germline ends. The CDR3 is CAITSGQGYNEQFF. The CDR3 DNA is TGTGCCATCACATCCGGGCAGGGATACAATGAGCAGTTCTTC.

The chain is built from TRBV23-1 and TRBJ2-5; D remains ambiguous. TRBV23-1 is an ORF, and what it does is uncertain. The CDR3 is made up of 11 amino acids. Trimming took off 4 bases at V and 5 bases at J, with 5 bases between the two ends. CDR3 nucleotide sequence: TGCGCCAGCAGTCCGGAGGAGACCCAGTACTTC. Encoded protein: CASSPEETQYF.

The chain links TRBV2 to TRBJ2-4, with 14 bases lining up with TRBD2. CDR1 is SNHLY, CDR2 FYNNEI, per germline. This CDR3 contains 13 residues. V gave up 6 bases and J gave up 9 bases; unmatched junction bases: 1. CDR3 sequence (DNA): TGTGCCAGCAGCGGACTAGCGGGGGGCATTCAGTACTTC. Encoded protein: CASSGLAGGIQYF.

The chain employs TRBV2 and TRBJ2-7; 8 bases align to TRBD1. The trim removed 3 bases at V and 6 bases at J, leaving 4 bases unmatched. The CDR3 is 13 residues long. Germline V gene sequence: CDR1 SNHLY, CDR2 FYNNEI. The CDR3 protein is CASSDVTGAEQYF. Here the CDR3 DNA reads TGTGCCAGCAGTGATGTGACAGGGGCCGAGCAGTACTTC. The variable domain in full, completed from reference TRBV2 and TRBJ2-7, reads EPEVTQTPSHQVTQMGQEVILRCVPISNHLYFYWYRQILGQKVEFLVSFYNNEISEKSEIFDDQFSVERPDGSNFTLKIRSTKLEDSAMYFCASSDVTGAEQYFGPGTRLTVT.

This clone showed up just once. The gene calls are TRBV15 and TRBJ2-2; D is ambiguous. The CDR3 runs 13 residues. V lost 5 bases to trimming and J lost 3 bases, with 7 bases between them. Germline V gene sequence: CDR1 LNHNV, CDR2 YYDKDF (reference sequence). The CDR3 bases are TGTGCCACCAGCCCCCGGTACACCGGGGAGCTGTTTTTT. Amino acids: CATSPRYTGELFF.

V and J are TRBV6-5 and TRBJ2-2; 7 bases are a match to TRBD1. This CDR3 contains 13 residues. Looked up from germline, CDR1 is MNHEY and CDR2 is SVGAGI. Germline trimming cut 6 bases from V and 6 bases from J; bases unmatched to any gene: 4. The CDR3 DNA sequence: TGTGCCAGCAGACAGGGGATGTCCGGGGAGCTGTTTTTT. This codes for CASRQGMSGELFF.

The chain recombines TRBV7-3 with TRBJ2-7, with TRBD2 matching 10 bases. J was trimmed by 6 bases and V by 5 bases; bases with no gene match: 4. Germline V CDR1 and CDR2: SGHTA, FQGTGA. The length of the CDR3 is 13 residues. The CDR3 spells CASSPSGGVEQYF. The DNA for the CDR3 is TGTGCCAGCAGCCCGAGCGGGGGGGTCGAGCAGTACTTC.

The rearrangement joins TRBV5-1 to TRBJ1-2; D is unclear. V dropped 2 bases and J dropped 3 bases, with 17 bases sitting between them. Germline-derived CDR1 and CDR2 are SGHRS and YFSETQ. The CDR3 length is 16 residues. The CDR3 nucleotides are TGCGCCAGCAGCTTCCTGGACGGGGAGGTTTACTATGGCTACACCTTC. Protein: CASSFLDGEVYYGYTF.

This clone was observed once. V and J are TRBV7-9 and TRBJ1-2; TRBD1 matches at 9 bases. The trim removed 5 bases at V and 3 bases at J, leaving 7 bases unmatched. CDR3 length: 15 residues. The germline CDR1 and CDR2 sequences are SEHNR and FQNEAQ (reference sequence). The CDR3, as DNA: TGTGCCAGCAGCACCGGGACAGGGCCCTACTATGGCTACACCTTC. Translated: CASSTGTGPYYGYTF.

This clone was recorded at least ten times. The chain has TRBV7-8 and TRBJ1-2; tentative D call: TRBD1 (6 bases). The CDR3 loop spans 16 amino acids. V lost 1 base to trimming and J lost 8 bases, with 20 bases between them. Germline assignment: CDR1 SGHVS and CDR2 FQNEAQ. The DNA for the CDR3 is TGTGCCAGCAGCTTAGGAGGATCGGACAGCCGTGTGGGCTACACCTTC. Its translation: CASSLGGSDSRVGYTF. Using reference TRBV7-8 and TRBJ1-2 for the parts outside the CDR3, the full variable domain is GAGVSQSPRYKVAKRGQDVALRCDPISGHVSLFWYQQALGQGPEFLTYFQNEAQLDKSGLPSDRFFAERPEGSVSTLKIQRTQQEDSAVYLCASSLGGSDSRVGYTFGSGTRLTVV.

A single count supports this clone. The chain has TRBV13 and TRBJ1-1, with TRBD1 matching over 8 bases. Germline CDR1 PRHDT, CDR2 FYEKMQ (reference sequence). This CDR3 is 19 amino acids long. The V segment lost 2 bases and the J segment 3 bases; nucleotides outside the gene matches: 17. The CDR3 DNA reads as TGTGCCAGCAGCTTAATTACCCCCGGACAGGGAGGAATCTACACTGAAGCTTTCTTT. Translated, it gives CASSLITPGQGGIYTEAFF.

In this sample, this clone turned up once. The V call is TRBV28, the J call TRBJ1-2; D is possibly TRBD1 (5 bases). The V end was cut by 7 bases, the J end by 8 bases, with 23 bases between. The CDR3 contains 15 residues. Germline CDR1 reads MDHEN; CDR2 reads SYDVKM. The DNA for the CDR3 is TGTGCCAGCACCCCGGCTGGGAGGGGAGTGGGCGGCTACACCTTC. Residues: CASTPAGRGVGGYTF.

V and J are TRBV30 and TRBJ1-5; tentative D call: TRBD1 (6 bases). Germline V gives CDR1 GTSNPN, CDR2 SVGIG (reference sequence). The CDR3 consists of 15 residues. V was trimmed by 3 bases and J by 11 bases, leaving 23 bases between them. The CDR3 reads CAWSVIGQSSGTQHF. As DNA, the CDR3 is TGTGCCTGGAGCGTCATCGGACAGAGCTCCGGGACCCAGCATTTT.

This clone was found a few times. The chain has TRBV7-6 and TRBJ2-5, with TRBD1 as a possible D gene (6 bases). CDR3 length: 12 residues. Germline CDR1 and CDR2: SGHVS and FNYEAQ. V was shortened by 8 bases and J by 2 bases, with 9 bases between the two germline ends. CDR3 loop: CASSTGQETQYF. The CDR3 DNA follows: TGTGCCAGCTCTACAGGGCAAGAGACCCAGTACTTC.

The chain links TRBV9 to TRBJ1-3, with 8 bases that match TRBD1. The CDR3 totals 13 residues. Germline lookup yields CDR1 SGDLS and CDR2 YYNGEE. With 5 bases clipped from V and 3 bases from J, the junction kept 1 base outside the gene matches. The DNA of the CDR3 is TGTGCCAGCAGAGACAGGGGTGGAAACACCATATATTTT. Translating it yields CASRDRGGNTIYF.

This chain connects TRBV11-2 to TRBJ1-4; 8 bases match TRBD1. This CDR3 contains 15 residues. CDR1 and CDR2 (germline): SGHAT, FQNNGV. V lost 5 bases to trimming and J lost 2 bases; unmatched junction nucleotides: 4. CDR3 protein: CASSTYRGTNEKLFF. DNA of the CDR3: TGTGCCAGCAGCACCTACAGGGGGACTAATGAAAAACTGTTTTTT.

The chain has TRBV5-1 and TRBJ2-1; 9 nucleotides align to TRBD2. This CDR3 spans 14 amino acids. Per the germline V gene, CDR1 is SGHRS and CDR2 is YFSETQ. The V segment lost 6 bases and the J segment 5 bases; nucleotides outside the gene matches: 6. The CDR3: CASTPTSGNNEQFF. CDR3 sequence (DNA): TGCGCCAGCACTCCGACTAGCGGCAACAATGAGCAGTTCTTC.

The genes are TRBV9 and TRBJ2-2; 8 bases agree with TRBD2. The CDR3 runs 16 residues. Per the germline V gene, CDR1 is SGDLS and CDR2 is YYNGEE. V lost 2 bases and J lost 7; bases outside the gene matches: 10. CDR3 sequence: CASSVSSGATRGELFF. In nucleotides, the CDR3 is TGTGCCAGCAGCGTGAGTAGCGGGGCGACACGCGGGGAGCTGTTTTTT.

The rearrangement joins TRBV30 to TRBJ1-2, with 7 bases identical to TRBD1. V was clipped by 3 bases and J by 14 bases; unmatched bases: 9. The CDR3 extends over 11 amino acids. Germline loops: CDR1 GTSNPN, CDR2 SVGIG (reference sequence). The CDR3 bases are TGTGCCTGGAGCTTTGAGGGGGCGGAAACCTTC. Residues: CAWSFEGAETF.

This clone was counted a few times. The gene calls are TRBV6-1 and TRBJ2-7; 7 bases line up with TRBD1. Germline V gene lookup returns CDR1 MNHNS and CDR2 SASEGT. The V gene end was trimmed by 10 bases and the J gene end by 2 bases; junction bases not matched to a gene: 11. The CDR3 extends over 14 amino acids. The CDR3 loop reads CANQEDRPPYEQYF. CDR3 sequence (DNA): TGTGCCAACCAGGAGGACAGGCCCCCCTACGAGCAGTACTTC.

This rearrangement joins TRBV7-9 to TRBJ1-2, with D unclear. Germline loops: CDR1 SEHNR, CDR2 FQNEAQ (reference sequence). The CDR3 is 12 amino acids. Trimming removed 7 bases from V and 8 bases from J, with 14 bases in between. The CDR3 bases are TGTGCCAGCAACTACGGAGGGAACGGCTACACCTTC. Residues: CASNYGGNGYTF.